These 25 T cell receptor beta chains share one sample of origin, sequenced in a study of T cell clonality in common variable immunodeficiency. Clones were read by immunoSEQ multiplex PCR, and TCRdb kept only the in-frame ones, dropping some. This sample comprises fewer than 25,000 clones, none seen once only. Study-wide results and caveats: Common variable immunodeficiency TCR beta sequences reportedly had fewer deletions and N-nucleotide insertions.

For these TCRs, the target antigens are not known. Input material: peripheral blood mononuclear cells. Source of these receptors: a human donor with common variable immunodeficiency.

This clone was seen many times. The read finishes 3 residues shy of the CDR3 end, and the germline J gene is used to complete it. The rearrangement uses TRBV5-1 and TRBJ2-7; perhaps TRBD2 as D (5 bases). In germline, CDR1 is SGHRS, CDR2 YFSETQ. Trimming removed 0 bases at V and 1 base at J, with 11 bases between. The CDR3 consists of 15 residues. This CDR3 is CASSLELGMSYEQYF. The sequenced part of the CDR3 DNA is TGCGCCAGCAGCTTGGAACTAGGGATGTCCTACGAG.

Points on this clone: With the read ending 3 residues before the CDR3 end, the germline J gene is used to fill in that end. This rearrangement joins TRBV11-3 to TRBJ2-1, with D possibly called TRBD1 or TRBD2 (5 bases each). V lost 5 bases and J lost 9, with 14 bases in between. The germline V gene has CDR1 SGHNT and CDR2 YENEEA. CDR3 length equals 13 residues. The CDR3 bases that were read are TGTGCCAGCAGCCCAAGAGGGGCTGGTGAG. Its translation is CASSPRGAGE. The whole CDR3 is CASSPRGAGEQFF.

This clone showed up just a few times. The read is 3 residues too short to cover the CDR3 end, so that end is filled in from the germline J gene. The genes are TRBV2 and TRBJ2-3, with D possibly matching TRBD2 (6 bases). The CDR3 runs to 17 residues. Germline V gene data show CDR1 as SNHLY and CDR2 as FYNNEI. V was trimmed by 6 bases and J by 0 bases, leaving 19 bases between them. The part of the CDR3 DNA that was read is TGTGCCAGCAGGCCCTCCGTCGGAGGGACTAGCACAGATACG. As protein: CASRPSVGGTSTDT. The CDR3 in full is CASRPSVGGTSTDTQYF.

This clone appeared many times. Sequencing ends 3 residues short of the CDR3 end; the germline J gene provides the rest. The V call is TRBV7-2, the J call TRBJ1-3, with 7 bases that match TRBD1. CDR1 and CDR2 (germline): SGHTA, FQGNSA. V lost 9 bases and J lost 0; bases outside the gene matches: 5. CDR3 length equals 14 residues. Incomplete CDR3 DNA: TGTGCCAGTAAAGGGGGCCCCTCTGGAAACACC. Protein sequence: CASKGGPSGNT. The whole CDR3 region reads CASKGGPSGNTIYF.

By sample share, this clone is medium-sized (0.01 to 0.1%). The CDR3 loop reads CASSPGTESEAFF. CDR3 DNA (partial): TGTGCCAGCTCACCAGGGACAGAAAGTGAA. The chain is built from TRBV18 and TRBJ1-1; 7 bases line up with TRBD1. The read finishes 3 residues shy of the CDR3 end, and the germline J gene is used to complete it. Germline trimming cut 2 bases from V and 7 bases from J; bases unmatched to any gene: 4. The CDR3 loop spans 13 amino acids. The germline V gene encodes CDR1 KGHSH and CDR2 LQKENI.

This clone has a count of ten or more. The read ends 3 residues before the CDR3 terminus; that terminus is restored from the germline J gene. The chain has TRBV5-1 and TRBJ1-1; 9 nucleotides agree with TRBD1. The CDR3 has 14 residues. Losses at the gene ends were 4 bases for V and 5 bases for J; bases not matched to a gene: 6. In germline, CDR1 is SGHRS, CDR2 YFSETQ. The CDR3 bases that were read are TGCGCCAGCAGCGTGGGACAGGGACCGACTGAA. Translated, it gives CASSVGQGPTE. From start to end, the CDR3 is CASSVGQGPTEAFF.

This clone was recorded many times. The CDR3 is cut off 3 residues early in the read; its end comes from the germline J gene. The rearrangement uses TRBV5-6 and TRBJ1-5; D possibly corresponds to TRBD1 (5 bases). The germline CDR1 and CDR2 sequences are SGHDT and YYEEEE. V was shortened by 0 bases and J by 6 bases, with 13 bases between the two germline ends. This CDR3 is 15 amino acids long. The covered CDR3 bases are TGTGCCAGCAGCTTGGCCGGGGGATTGGGTCAGCCC. It translates to CASSLAGGLGQP. The whole CDR3 protein reads CASSLAGGLGQPQHF.

This clone was recorded at least ten times. Read coverage stops 3 residues before the CDR3 terminus; the germline J gene supplies the remainder. The rearrangement links TRBV20-1 to TRBJ2-3, with TRBD2 matching over 8 bases. This CDR3 spans 14 amino acids. Germline assignment: CDR1 DFQATT and CDR2 SNEGSKA (reference sequence). V lost 6 bases, J lost 0 bases, and 5 bases stayed unmatched. CDR3 loop: CSAPIAGSTDTQYF. Partial CDR3 DNA: TGCAGTGCACCTATAGCGGGAAGCACAGATACG.

This clone qualifies as medium-sized (0.01 to 0.1%). Sequencing ends 3 residues short of the CDR3 end; the germline J gene provides the rest. The V call is TRBV5-1, the J call TRBJ2-5; 10 bases align to TRBD2. This CDR3 is 16 amino acids long. Germline-derived CDR1 and CDR2 are SGHRS and YFSETQ. The J segment lost 6 bases and the V segment lost 2 bases, leaving 10 bases of the junction unmatched. Incomplete CDR3 DNA: TGCGCCAGCAGCTTTGCCCAAGCGGGAGGGAACAAGACC. This codes for CASSFAQAGGNKT. The entire CDR3 protein reads CASSFAQAGGNKTQYF.

This clone was seen repeatedly, ten times or more. The CDR3 is CASSWGSAGDYRDTQYF. CDR3 bases read: TGTGCCAGCAGCTGGGGATCAGCGGGAGATTACCGAGATACG. The chain recombines TRBV6-2 or TRBV6-3 with TRBJ2-3; 8 nucleotides agree with TRBD2. The CDR3 is cut off 3 residues early in the read; its end comes from the germline J gene. The CDR3 runs 17 residues. Trimming at V came to 6 bases and at J to 5 bases, leaving 16 bases not matched to a gene. The germline gives CDR1 MNHEY, CDR2 SVGEGT.

This clone was seen repeatedly, ten times or more. The read gets to within 3 residues of the CDR3 end, and the germline J gene fills in the rest. The gene calls are TRBV2 and TRBJ2-7, with 8 bases that match TRBD1. The V gene end was trimmed by 5 bases and the J gene end by 5 bases; junction bases not matched to a gene: 11. The CDR3 consists of 15 residues. Per the germline V gene, CDR1 is SNHLY and CDR2 is FYNNEI. The CDR3 bases that were read are TGTGCCAGCAGTCTGGGACAGGCCCGGCTCGACGAG. This translates into CASSLGQARLDE. The whole CDR3 reads CASSLGQARLDEQYF.

Concerning this clone: The missing CDR3 end, 3 residues past where the read stops, is filled in from the germline J gene. The same CDR3 is also encoded by other DNA sequences in this sample. The chain links TRBV30 to TRBJ1-6; the D gene is possibly TRBD1 (5 bases). The CDR3 consists of 14 residues. The V gene's germline CDR1 is GTSNPN and CDR2 SVGIG (reference sequence). Trimming removed 4 bases from V and 0 bases from J, with 7 bases in between. CDR3 DNA (partial): TGTGCCTGGATGAGGGGCTCCTATAATTCACCC. Protein: CAWMRGSYNSP. The whole CDR3 region reads CAWMRGSYNSPLHF.

This clone was detected many times. The read finishes 3 residues shy of the CDR3 end, and the germline J gene is used to complete it. The chain has TRBV28 and TRBJ2-2; 8 bases match TRBD1. J was trimmed by 5 bases and V by 6 bases; bases with no gene match: 5. This CDR3 contains 14 residues. CDR1 and CDR2 (germline): MDHEN, SYDVKM. The CDR3 sequence: CASRGQGRTGELFF. The sequenced part of the CDR3 DNA is TGTGCCAGCAGAGGACAGGGTAGGACCGGGGAG.

This clone has at least ten counts. Sequence at one end of the junction differs from germline and may be a read error. The read ends 3 residues before the CDR3 terminus; that terminus is restored from the germline J gene. The chain uses TRBV2 and TRBJ1-4; 7 nucleotides agree with TRBD1. From germline, CDR1 is SNHLY and CDR2 FYNNEI. This CDR3 spans 15 amino acids. The CDR3: CASREGDSTNEKLFF. The CDR3 bases that were read are TGTGCCAGCAGGGAAGGGGACAGTACTAATGAAAAA.

Ten or more counts support this clone. Read sequence stops 3 residues before the CDR3 end, and the germline J gene provides the missing end. The gene calls are TRBV5-1 and TRBJ2-1, with D unclear. The ends were cut back, 0 bases at V and 9 bases at J, with 10 bases in the middle. From germline, CDR1 is SGHRS and CDR2 YFSETQ. The CDR3 consists of 13 residues. CDR3 DNA (partial): TGCGCCAGCAGCTTGGTAAGGGCCAGTGAG. This encodes CASSLVRASE. The CDR3 as a whole reads CASSLVRASEQFF.

This clone came up many times. Read sequence stops 3 residues before the CDR3 end, and the germline J gene provides the missing end. This chain links TRBV2 with TRBJ1-1; 9 bases are shared with TRBD1. The CDR3 is 15 residues long. Germline trimming cut 6 bases from V and 5 bases from J; bases unmatched to any gene: 10. CDR1 is SNHLY and CDR2 is FYNNEI in the germline V gene. The part of the CDR3 DNA that was read is TGTGCCAGCAGGAAATCACAGGGGGCAGGGACTGAA. Residues: CASRKSQGAGTE. The entire CDR3 protein reads CASRKSQGAGTEAFF.

This clone was seen many times. Here the CDR3 reads CASSLVLAGGNEQFF. The sequenced CDR3 bases are TGTGCCAGCAGCTTAGTTTTAGCGGGAGGCAATGAG. The genes are TRBV7-9 and TRBJ2-1; the match to TRBD2 covers 10 bases. The missing CDR3 end, 3 residues past where the read stops, is filled in from the germline J gene. The ends lost 1 base at V and 6 bases at J; junction bases unmatched: 3. The CDR3 totals 15 residues. Germline V lookup: CDR1 SEHNR, CDR2 FQNEAQ (reference sequence). The full variable domain, in which reference TRBV7-9 and TRBJ2-1 provide the parts outside the CDR3, is DTGVSQNPRHKITKRGQNVTFRCDPISEHNRLYWYRQTLGQGPEFLTYFQNEAQLEKSRLLSDRFSAERPKGSFSTLEIQRTEQGDSAMYLCASSLVLAGGNEQFFGPGTRLTVL.

In its sample, this clone was seen many times. The read ends 3 residues shy of where the CDR3 ends; the end is completed using the germline J gene. The J gene is TRBJ2-1, the V gene TRBV5-1, with 10 bases identical to TRBD2. V was clipped by 1 base and J by 6 bases; unmatched bases: 1. Germline CDR1 SGHRS, CDR2 YFSETQ. CDR3 size: 14 residues. CDR3 sequence reads: CASSLPSGSNEQFF. CDR3 DNA, as far as it was read: TGCGCCAGCAGCTTGCCTAGCGGGAGCAATGAG.

To note about this clone: The CDR3 end is not reached by the read, which stops 3 residues before it; the germline J gene fills it in. The rearrangement uses TRBV11-3 and TRBJ2-1, with unresolved D. Per the germline V gene, CDR1 is SGHNT and CDR2 is YENEEA. This CDR3 contains 15 residues. V gave up 1 base and J gave up 4 bases, with 11 bases separating them. CDR3 residues: CASSLGPPRYNEQFF. The sequenced CDR3 bases are TGTGCCAGCAGCTTAGGTCCCCCCAGGTACAATGAG.

The table lists this clone with many counts. The CDR3 end is not reached by the read, which stops 3 residues before it; the germline J gene fills it in. The chain couples TRBV11-2 to TRBJ2-5; 7 bases line up with TRBD1. Trimming took 4 bases from V and 5 from J; bases not matched to a gene: 7. The germline gives CDR1 SGHAT, CDR2 FQNNGV. This CDR3 spans 14 amino acids. CDR3 in amino acids: CASSYRDRGETQYF. The part of the CDR3 DNA that was read is TGTGCCAGCAGCTACCGGGACAGAGGGGAGACC.

This clone was seen only a few times. Read sequence stops 3 residues before the CDR3 end, and the germline J gene provides the missing end. V is TRBV7-9 and J is TRBJ2-3, with 7 bases that match TRBD2. The V and J ends lost 3 bases and 5 bases, in that order; junction bases with no gene match: 5. The germline V gene encodes CDR1 SEHNR and CDR2 FQNEAQ (reference sequence). CDR3 length: 14 amino acids. The CDR3: CASSLAGAVDTQYF. The covered CDR3 bases are TGTGCCAGCAGCTTGGCGGGAGCGGTAGATACG.

The table lists this clone with many counts. The DNA ends 3 residues before the CDR3 does, and the rest of the CDR3 is filled in from the germline J gene. The V gene is TRBV10-3, the J gene TRBJ1-1, with D maybe TRBD1 (6 bases). V shed 3 bases and J shed 4 bases, with 12 bases lying between them. The germline CDR1 and CDR2 sequences are ENHRY and SYGVKD. The CDR3 is 14 residues long. CDR3 amino acids: CAISEYRAGTEAFF. The part of the CDR3 DNA that was read is TGTGCCATCAGTGAATACAGGGCTGGCACTGAA.

This clone was found many times. The read is 3 residues too short to cover the CDR3 end, so that end is filled in from the germline J gene. V usage is TRBV19 and J usage is TRBJ2-3; D gene uncertain. Trimming stripped 6 bases from V and 1 base from J, with 5 bases between. Germline CDR1 reads LNHDA; CDR2 reads SQIVND (reference sequence). The CDR3 spans 12 residues. CDR3 bases read: TGTGCCAGTAGGGGCGGCACAGATACG. Amino acid sequence: CASRGGTDT. The full CDR3 is CASRGGTDTQYF.

This clone was observed a few times. With the read ending 3 residues before the CDR3 end, the germline J gene is used to fill in that end. This chain connects TRBV5-3 to TRBJ2-5; D ambiguous. Being an ORF, TRBV5-3 has a function that is uncertain. The CDR3 consists of 13 residues. Trimming removed 1 base from V and 4 bases from J, with 8 bases in between. CDR3 DNA, as far as it was read: TGTGCCAGAAGCTTGCGGTTTCCAGAGACC. It yields the protein CARSLRFPET. The full-length CDR3 reads as CARSLRFPETQYF.

In its sample, this clone was seen many times. The CDR3 goes on 3 residues after the read ends, and that part is filled in from the germline J gene. This chain connects TRBV7-8 to TRBJ2-7, with TRBD1 matching over 7 bases. The CDR3 extends over 18 amino acids. Germline loops: CDR1 SGHVS, CDR2 FQNEAQ. With V trimmed by 1 base and J by 2 bases, 14 bases remained unmatched. The covered CDR3 bases are TGTGCCAGCAGCTTAGGCCCGGGACAGCTTTACCTCCCCTACGAG. Translating gives CASSLGPGQLYLPYE. The entire CDR3 sequence reads CASSLGPGQLYLPYEQYF.